This T cell receptor beta chain was sequenced for a study of CD4 T cells in relation to SARS-CoV-2 and coronaviruses. On the study more broadly: Negative control cultures got HIV-1 Nef peptides or no peptide. Regarding the study as a whole: Pre-pandemic and post-infection samples never came from the same donor.

Unexposed donor CD4+ T cells date from about 2011-2018, before the COVID-19 pandemic. After 10 to 11 days of culture, CD4+ T cells were isolated. Sequenced by immunoSEQ multiplex PCR; TCRdb stores in-frame clones only, minus some. There are more than 20,000 clones in the sample; roughly 72% occur only once, and about 17% lies in the top ten. To note about this clone: The antigen remains unidentified.

With 6 bases removed from V and 2 bases from J, the gap between germline ends came to 14 bases. CDR1 SNHLY and CDR2 FYNNEI come from the germline V gene. This CDR3 is 14 amino acids long. Input material: CD4+ T cells from PBMCs, cultured in vitro. The chain recombines TRBV2 with TRBJ2-7, with a possible D match to TRBD1 (6 bases). This clonotype was sampled from a human donor in good health. CDR3 sequence (DNA): TGTGCCAGCAGGAAGACAGGAACGCCCTACGAGCAGTACTTC. This sequence encodes CASRKTGTPYEQYF.